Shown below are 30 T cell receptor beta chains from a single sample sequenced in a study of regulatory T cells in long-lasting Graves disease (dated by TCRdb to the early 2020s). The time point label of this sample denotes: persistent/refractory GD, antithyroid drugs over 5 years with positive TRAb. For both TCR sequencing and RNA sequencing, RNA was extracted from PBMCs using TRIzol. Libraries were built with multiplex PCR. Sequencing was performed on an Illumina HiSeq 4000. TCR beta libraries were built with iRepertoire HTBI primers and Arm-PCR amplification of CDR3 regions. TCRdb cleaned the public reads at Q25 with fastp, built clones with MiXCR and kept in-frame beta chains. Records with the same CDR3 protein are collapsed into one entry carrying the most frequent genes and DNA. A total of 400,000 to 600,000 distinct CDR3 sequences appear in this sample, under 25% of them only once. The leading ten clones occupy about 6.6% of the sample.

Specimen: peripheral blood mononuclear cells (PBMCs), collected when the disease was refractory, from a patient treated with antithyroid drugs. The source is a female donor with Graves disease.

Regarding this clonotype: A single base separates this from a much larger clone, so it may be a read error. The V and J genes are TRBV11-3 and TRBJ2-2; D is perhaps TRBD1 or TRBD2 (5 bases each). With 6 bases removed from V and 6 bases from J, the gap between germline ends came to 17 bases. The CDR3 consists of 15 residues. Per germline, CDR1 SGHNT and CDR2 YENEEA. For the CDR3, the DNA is TGTGCCAGCAGGCCACGGGACCACGTCCCCGGGGAGCTGTTTTTT. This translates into CASRPRDHVPGELFF.

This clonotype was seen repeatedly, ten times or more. CDR3 sequence reads: CASSPTGETQYF. The CDR3 DNA reads as TGTGCCAGCTCACCAACGGGAGAGACCCAGTACTTC. This chain joins TRBV14 and TRBJ2-5, with D uncertain. Per germline, CDR1 SGHDN and CDR2 FVKESK. The V end was cut by 8 bases, the J end by 4 bases, with 11 bases between. The CDR3 runs 12 residues.

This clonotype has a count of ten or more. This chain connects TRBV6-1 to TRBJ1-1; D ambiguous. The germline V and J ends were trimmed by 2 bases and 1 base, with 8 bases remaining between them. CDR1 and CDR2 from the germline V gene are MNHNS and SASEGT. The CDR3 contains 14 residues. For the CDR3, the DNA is TGTGCCAGCAGTGAACTTGACGGGAACACTGAAGCTTTCTTT. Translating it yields CASSELDGNTEAFF.

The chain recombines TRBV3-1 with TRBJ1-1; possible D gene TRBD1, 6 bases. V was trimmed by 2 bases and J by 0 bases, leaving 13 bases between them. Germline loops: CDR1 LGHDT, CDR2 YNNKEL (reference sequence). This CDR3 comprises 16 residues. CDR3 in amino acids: CASSQLGGRMNTEAFF. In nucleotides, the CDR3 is TGTGCCAGCAGCCAACTCGGGGGGCGCATGAACACTGAAGCTTTCTTT.

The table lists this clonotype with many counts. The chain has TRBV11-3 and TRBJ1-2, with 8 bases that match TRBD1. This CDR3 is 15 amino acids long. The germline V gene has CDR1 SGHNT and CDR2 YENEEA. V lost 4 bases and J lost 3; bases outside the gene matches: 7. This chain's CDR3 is CASSSDRGNYYGYTF. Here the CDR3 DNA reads TGTGCCAGCAGCTCCGACAGGGGTAACTACTATGGCTACACCTTC.

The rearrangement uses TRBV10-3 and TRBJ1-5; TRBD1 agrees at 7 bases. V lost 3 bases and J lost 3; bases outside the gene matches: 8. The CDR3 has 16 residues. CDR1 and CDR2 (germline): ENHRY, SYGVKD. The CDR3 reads CAISDSGTADNQPQHF. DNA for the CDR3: TGTGCCATCAGTGATTCCGGGACAGCTGACAATCAGCCCCAGCATTTT.

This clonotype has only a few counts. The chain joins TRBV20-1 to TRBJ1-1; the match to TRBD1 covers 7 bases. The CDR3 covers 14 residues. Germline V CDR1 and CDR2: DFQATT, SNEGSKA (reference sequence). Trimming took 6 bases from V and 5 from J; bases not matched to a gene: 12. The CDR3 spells CSARVTGSGTEAFF. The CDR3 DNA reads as TGCAGTGCCAGGGTGACAGGGAGTGGGACTGAAGCTTTCTTT.

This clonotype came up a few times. For the CDR3, the DNA is TGTGCCAGCAGCTTAGCGAAGGGGAACATCCAGAACACTGAAGCTTTCTTT. Translated: CASSLAKGNIQNTEAFF. V gene TRBV7-2 combines with J gene TRBJ1-1, with a possible D match to TRBD1 (5 bases). Germline V lookup: CDR1 SGHTA, CDR2 FQGNSA. The CDR3 loop spans 17 amino acids. V was trimmed by 0 bases and J by 1 base, leaving 15 bases between them.

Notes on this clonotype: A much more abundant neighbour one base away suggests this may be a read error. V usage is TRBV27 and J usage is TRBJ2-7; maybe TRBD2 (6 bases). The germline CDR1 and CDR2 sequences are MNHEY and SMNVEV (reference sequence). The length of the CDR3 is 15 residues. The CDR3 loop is CAGSPRERSTYEQYF. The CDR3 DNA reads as TGTGCCGGCAGTCCCCGGGAGCGGAGTACCTACGAGCAGTACTTC.

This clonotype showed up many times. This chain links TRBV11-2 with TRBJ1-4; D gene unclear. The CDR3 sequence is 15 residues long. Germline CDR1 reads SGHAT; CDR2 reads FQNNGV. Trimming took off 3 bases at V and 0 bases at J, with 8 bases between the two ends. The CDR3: CASSFLPSTNEKLFF. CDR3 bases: TGTGCCAGCAGCTTCCTACCTTCAACTAATGAAAAACTGTTTTTT.

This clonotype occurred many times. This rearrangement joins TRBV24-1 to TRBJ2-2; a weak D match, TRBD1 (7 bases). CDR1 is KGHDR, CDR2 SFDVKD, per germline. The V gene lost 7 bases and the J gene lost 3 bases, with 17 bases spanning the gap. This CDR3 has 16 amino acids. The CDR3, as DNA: TGTGCCACCAGGGGAATCACAGGGGAGGACACCGGGGAGCTGTTTTTT. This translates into CATRGITGEDTGELFF.

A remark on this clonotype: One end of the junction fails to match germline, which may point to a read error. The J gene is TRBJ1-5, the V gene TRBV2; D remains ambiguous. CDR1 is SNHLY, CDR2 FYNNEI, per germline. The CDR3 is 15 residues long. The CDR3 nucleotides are TGTGCCAGCAGTGAAGGGACGGTTAGCAATCAGACCCAGCATTTT. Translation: CASSEGTVSNQTQHF.

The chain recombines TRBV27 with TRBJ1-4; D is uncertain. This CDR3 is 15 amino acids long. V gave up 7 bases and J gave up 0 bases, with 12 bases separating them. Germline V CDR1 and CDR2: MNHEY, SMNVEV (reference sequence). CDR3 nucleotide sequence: TGTGCCAGCACCCCTTGGGATGCAACTAATGAAAAACTGTTTTTT. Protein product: CASTPWDATNEKLFF.

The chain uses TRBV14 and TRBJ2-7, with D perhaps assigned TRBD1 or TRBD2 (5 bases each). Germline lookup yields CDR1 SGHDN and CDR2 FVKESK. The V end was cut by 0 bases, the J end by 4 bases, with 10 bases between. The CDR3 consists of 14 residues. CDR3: CASSQDRREYEQYF. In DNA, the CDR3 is TGTGCCAGCAGCCAAGACCGCAGGGAGTACGAGCAGTACTTC.

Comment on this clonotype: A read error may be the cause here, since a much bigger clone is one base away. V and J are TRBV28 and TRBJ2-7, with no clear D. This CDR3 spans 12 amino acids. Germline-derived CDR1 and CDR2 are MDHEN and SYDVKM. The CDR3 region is CASSDSFYEQCF. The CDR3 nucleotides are TGTGCCAGCAGTGACTCGTTCTACGAGCAGTGCTTC.

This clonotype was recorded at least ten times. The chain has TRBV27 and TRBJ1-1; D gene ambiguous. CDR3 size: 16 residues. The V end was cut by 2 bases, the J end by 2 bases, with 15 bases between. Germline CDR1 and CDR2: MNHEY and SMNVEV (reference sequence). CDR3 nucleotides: TGTGCCAGCAGTTTAAACCAGAGACACATTAACACTGAAGCTTTCTTT. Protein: CASSLNQRHINTEAFF.

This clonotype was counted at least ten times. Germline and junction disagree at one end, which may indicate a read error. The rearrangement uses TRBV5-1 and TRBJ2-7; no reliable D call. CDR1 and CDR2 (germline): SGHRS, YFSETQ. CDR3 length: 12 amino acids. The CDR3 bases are TGTGCCAGCAGCTTGAGCCCCTACGAGCAGTACTTC. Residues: CASSLSPYEQYF.

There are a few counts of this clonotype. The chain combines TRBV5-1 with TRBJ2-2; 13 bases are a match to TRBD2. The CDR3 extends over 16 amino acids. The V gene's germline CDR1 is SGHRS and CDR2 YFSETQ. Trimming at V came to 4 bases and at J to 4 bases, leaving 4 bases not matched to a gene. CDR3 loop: CASSQTSGGPTGELFF. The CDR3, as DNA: TGCGCCAGCAGCCAGACTAGCGGGGGGCCCACCGGGGAGCTGTTTTTT.

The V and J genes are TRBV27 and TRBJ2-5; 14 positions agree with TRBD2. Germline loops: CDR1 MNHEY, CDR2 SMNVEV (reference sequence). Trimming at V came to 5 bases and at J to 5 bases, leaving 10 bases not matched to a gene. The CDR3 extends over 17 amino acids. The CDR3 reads CASSRSGTSGSWETQYF. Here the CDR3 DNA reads TGTGCCAGCAGTCGTTCGGGGACTAGCGGGAGTTGGGAGACCCAGTACTTC.

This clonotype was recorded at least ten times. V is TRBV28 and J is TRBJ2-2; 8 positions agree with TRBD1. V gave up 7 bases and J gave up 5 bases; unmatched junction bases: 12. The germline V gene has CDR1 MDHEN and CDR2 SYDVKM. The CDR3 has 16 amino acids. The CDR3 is CASTLYPGQVTGELFF. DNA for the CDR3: TGTGCCAGCACCCTTTACCCGGGACAGGTGACCGGGGAGCTGTTTTTT.

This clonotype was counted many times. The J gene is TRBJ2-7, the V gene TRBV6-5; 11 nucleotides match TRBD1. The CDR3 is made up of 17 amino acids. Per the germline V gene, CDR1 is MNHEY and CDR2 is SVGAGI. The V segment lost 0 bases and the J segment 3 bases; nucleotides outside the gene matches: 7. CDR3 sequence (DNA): TGTGCCAGCAGTTACTCACCGGGACAGGGGGAGAACTACGAGCAGTACTTC. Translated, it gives CASSYSPGQGENYEQYF.

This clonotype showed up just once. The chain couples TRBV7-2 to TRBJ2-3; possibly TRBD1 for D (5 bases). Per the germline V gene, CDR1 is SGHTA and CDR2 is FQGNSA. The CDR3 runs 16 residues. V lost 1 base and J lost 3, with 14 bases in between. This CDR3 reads CASSLEGRSTTDTQYF. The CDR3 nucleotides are TGTGCCAGCAGCTTAGAGGGGCGATCCACAACAGATACGCAGTATTTT.

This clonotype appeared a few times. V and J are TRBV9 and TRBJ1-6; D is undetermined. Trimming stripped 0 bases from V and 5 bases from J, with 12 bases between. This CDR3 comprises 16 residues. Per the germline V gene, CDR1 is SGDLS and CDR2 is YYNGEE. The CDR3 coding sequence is TGTGCCAGCAGCGTAGGTGGGCCAGGAGATAATTCACCCCTCCACTTT. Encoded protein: CASSVGGPGDNSPLHF. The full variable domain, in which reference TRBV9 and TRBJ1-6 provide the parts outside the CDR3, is DSGVTQTPKHLITATGQRVTLRCSPRSGDLSVYWYQQSLDQGLQFLIQYYNGEERAKGNILERFSAQQFPDLHSELNLSSLELGDSALYFCASSVGGPGDNSPLHFGNGTRLTVT.

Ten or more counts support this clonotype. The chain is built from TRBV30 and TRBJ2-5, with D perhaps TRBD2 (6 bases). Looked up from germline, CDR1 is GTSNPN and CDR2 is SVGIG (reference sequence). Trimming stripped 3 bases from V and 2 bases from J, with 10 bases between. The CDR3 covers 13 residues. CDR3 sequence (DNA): TGTGCCTGGAGGGAGGGACTGCAAGAGACCCAGTACTTC. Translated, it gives CAWREGLQETQYF.

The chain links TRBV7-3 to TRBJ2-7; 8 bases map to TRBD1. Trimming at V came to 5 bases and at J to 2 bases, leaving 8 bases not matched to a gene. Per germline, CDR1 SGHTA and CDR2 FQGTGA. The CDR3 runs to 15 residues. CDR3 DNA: TGTGCCAGCAGCCCTAGTGACAGGGGACCCTACGAGCAGTACTTC. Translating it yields CASSPSDRGPYEQYF.

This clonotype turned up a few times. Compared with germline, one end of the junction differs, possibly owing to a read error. In nucleotides, the CDR3 is TGCGCCAGCAGCTTGTTCGGGACAGGGACCTACGAGCAGTACTTC. Translation: CASSLFGTGTYEQYF. This chain joins TRBV11-1 and TRBJ2-7, with TRBD1 matching over 9 bases. The CDR3 consists of 15 residues. Per germline, CDR1 SGHAT and CDR2 FQDESV (reference sequence).

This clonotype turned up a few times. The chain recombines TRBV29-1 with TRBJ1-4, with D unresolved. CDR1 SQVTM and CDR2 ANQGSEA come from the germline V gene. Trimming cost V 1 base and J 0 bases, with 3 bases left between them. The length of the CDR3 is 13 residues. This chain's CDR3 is CSVEGPTNEKLFF. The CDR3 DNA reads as TGCAGCGTTGAAGGACCAACTAATGAAAAACTGTTTTTT.

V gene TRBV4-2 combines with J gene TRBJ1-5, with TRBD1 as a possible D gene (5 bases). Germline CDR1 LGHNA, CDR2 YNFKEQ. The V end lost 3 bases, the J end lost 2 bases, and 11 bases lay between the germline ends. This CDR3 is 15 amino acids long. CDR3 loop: CASSQGPLGNQPQHF. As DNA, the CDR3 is TGTGCCAGCAGCCAGGGACCGCTCGGCAATCAGCCCCAGCATTTT.

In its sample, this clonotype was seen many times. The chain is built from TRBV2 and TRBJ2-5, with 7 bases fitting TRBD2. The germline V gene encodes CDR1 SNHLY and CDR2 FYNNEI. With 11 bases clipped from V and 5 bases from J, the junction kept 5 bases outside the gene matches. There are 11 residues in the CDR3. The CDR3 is CAGRERETQYF. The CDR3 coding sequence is TGTGCCGGGAGGGAGAGGGAGACCCAGTACTTC. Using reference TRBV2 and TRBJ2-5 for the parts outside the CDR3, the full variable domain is EPEVTQTPSHQVTQMGQEVILRCVPISNHLYFYWYRQILGQKVEFLVSFYNNEISEKSEIFDDQFSVERPDGSNFTLKIRSTKLEDSAMYFCAGRERETQYFGPGTRLLVL.

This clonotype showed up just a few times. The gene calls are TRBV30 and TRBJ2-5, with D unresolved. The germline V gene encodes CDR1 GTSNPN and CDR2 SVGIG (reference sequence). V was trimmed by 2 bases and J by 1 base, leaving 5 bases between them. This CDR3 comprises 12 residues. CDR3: CAWSTLQETQYF. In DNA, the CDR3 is TGTGCCTGGAGTACACTCCAAGAGACCCAGTACTTC.